One TCR beta chain is described in this entry. Study members were between roughly 18 and 89 years old and lived in some 22 US regions. Recovered Cohort 3 donors showed two negative PCRs, clearance, or symptom resolution. These data originate in a study of blood T cell repertoires in COVID-19. Study-level background: T cells, B-cell-depleted T cells, or PBMCs provided the cDNA or gDNA that served as material.

The CDR3 has 14 amino acids. Looked up from germline, CDR1 is SQVTM and CDR2 is ANQGSEA. V lost 4 bases to trimming and J lost 4 bases; unmatched junction nucleotides: 5. How the authors handled the data: Researchers report that nucleated cell counts were estimated from reference gene primer amplification. Only in-frame clones appear in the TCRdb table, and some are missing; sequencing was by immunoSEQ multiplex PCR. V and J calls plus clone size are reproduced from that table; the DNA served to infer D and trimming. The sample records about 220,000 clones, under 90% being singletons. The sequenced sample was PBMCs or T cells enriched from blood (not recorded which). The chain links TRBV29-1 to TRBJ2-5, with TRBD1 matching 11 bases. The clonotype originates from a woman in her sixties or seventies who had recovered from COVID-19. CDR3 region: CSVVGQGARETQYF. In DNA, the CDR3 is TGCAGCGTTGTCGGACAGGGGGCGAGAGAGACCCAGTACTTC.